Following are 27 T cell receptor beta chains from one sample sequenced in a study of cytomegalovirus exposure and HLA in healthy donors. This table comes from immunoSEQ multiplex PCR, and its TCRdb copy is limited to in-frame clones, with some not included. The sample holds roughly 220,000 clones, approximately 88% seen once. Sequenced sample: PBMCs. These TCRs come from a woman aged 30 to 39 in good health and CMV-seropositive.

The chain has TRBV9 and TRBJ2-7, with D possibly matching TRBD2 (5 bases). Germline CDR1 is SGDLS and CDR2 is YYNGEE. The CDR3 extends over 15 amino acids. Trimming left V 0 bases short and J 4 bases short, with 14 bases between. The CDR3 loop is CASSVAAEAVYEQYF. CDR3 coding DNA: TGTGCCAGCAGCGTAGCGGCGGAGGCCGTTTACGAGCAGTACTTC.

The rearrangement uses TRBV9 and TRBJ1-2; possibly TRBD1 for D (5 bases). V was shortened by 0 bases and J by 4 bases, with 25 bases between the two germline ends. Germline CDR1 is SGDLS and CDR2 is YYNGEE. The CDR3 loop spans 19 amino acids. The CDR3, as DNA: TGTGCCAGCAGCGTAGCGGGGCCCACCACCCAACCCCTCCTCTATGGCTACACCTTC. Its translation is CASSVAGPTTQPLLYGYTF. Variable domain in full (rest from reference TRBV9 and TRBJ1-2): DSGVTQTPKHLITATGQRVTLRCSPRSGDLSVYWYQQSLDQGLQFLIQYYNGEERAKGNILERFSAQQFPDLHSELNLSSLELGDSALYFCASSVAGPTTQPLLYGYTFGSGTRLTVV.

V gene TRBV11-2 combines with J gene TRBJ2-7; tentative D call: TRBD1 (5 bases). The V end lost 0 bases, the J end lost 6 bases, and 12 bases lay between the germline ends. This CDR3 has 14 amino acids. The germline V gene encodes CDR1 SGHAT and CDR2 FQNNGV. This CDR3 reads CASSLDSTGGEQYF. In DNA, the CDR3 is TGTGCCAGCAGCTTAGATAGTACAGGCGGCGAGCAGTACTTC.

The chain joins TRBV30 to TRBJ2-7, with TRBD2 matching 11 bases. Germline V gene data show CDR1 as GTSNPN and CDR2 as SVGIG (reference sequence). Germline trimming cut 1 base from V and 3 bases from J; bases unmatched to any gene: 8. This CDR3 comprises 16 residues. CDR3 DNA: TGTGCCTGGAGTGGACTAGCGGGATTTAAAAACTACGAGCAGTACTTC. Translating gives CAWSGLAGFKNYEQYF.

The chain combines TRBV6-5 with TRBJ2-7; 9 bases line up with TRBD1. J was trimmed by 4 bases and V by 7 bases; bases with no gene match: 11. Germline CDR1 is MNHEY and CDR2 is SVGAGI. This CDR3 comprises 15 residues. Here the CDR3 reads CASKAPGQGGYEQYF. The CDR3 coding sequence is TGTGCCAGCAAAGCCCCGGGACAGGGAGGGTACGAGCAGTACTTC.

The CDR3 region is CASSPTFTNEKLFF. CDR3 DNA sequence: TGTGCCAGCAGTCCGACATTTACTAATGAAAAACTGTTTTTT. The chain is built from TRBV27 and TRBJ1-4, with D uncertain. Trimming shortened V by 5 bases and J by 2 bases, and 9 bases separated the two germline ends. The CDR3 has 14 residues. Germline loops: CDR1 MNHEY, CDR2 SMNVEV (reference sequence). The whole variable domain, remainder taken from reference TRBV27 and TRBJ1-4, is EAQVTQNPRYLITVTGKKLTVTCSQNMNHEYMSWYRQDPGLGLRQIYYSMNVEVTDKGDVPEGYKVSRKEKRNFPLILESPSPNQTSLYFCASSPTFTNEKLFFGSGTQLSVL.

The chain employs TRBV18 and TRBJ2-7; D unresolved. Trimming stripped 6 bases from V and 6 bases from J, with 24 bases between. The V gene's germline CDR1 is KGHSH and CDR2 LQKENI. The CDR3 has 16 amino acids. As DNA, the CDR3 is TGTGCCAGCTCTCCCAGTTCCGGAACCCGAATGAGCGAGCAGTACTTC. Its protein is CASSPSSGTRMSEQYF.

This rearrangement joins TRBV7-6 to TRBJ2-1; TRBD2 matches at 12 bases. The germline V gene encodes CDR1 SGHVS and CDR2 FNYEAQ. This CDR3 region has 16 residues. J lost 8 bases, V lost 1 base, and 6 bases had no gene match. The CDR3 loop is CASSLVATSGSDEQFF. The CDR3 region has the DNA TGTGCCAGCAGCTTAGTAGCGACTAGCGGGAGCGATGAGCAGTTCTTC.

The chain recombines TRBV9 with TRBJ2-5; 8 nucleotides match TRBD2. CDR3 size: 13 residues. The V and J ends lost 7 bases and 4 bases, in that order; junction bases with no gene match: 6. Germline CDR1 and CDR2: SGDLS and YYNGEE. CDR3 nucleotides: TGTGCCAGCGGCGGACTAGCAACAGAGACCCAGTACTTC. It codes for CASGGLATETQYF.

This sequence joins TRBV27 and TRBJ1-1, with 11 nucleotides matching TRBD1. Losses at the gene ends were 6 bases for V and 1 base for J; bases not matched to a gene: 1. This CDR3 has 14 amino acids. The germline V gene encodes CDR1 MNHEY and CDR2 SMNVEV (reference sequence). Here the CDR3 DNA reads TGTGCCAGCAGGGACAGGGGGCGGAACACTGAAGCTTTCTTT. Translation gives CASRDRGRNTEAFF.

The V call is TRBV27, the J call TRBJ1-1; TRBD1 aligns across 7 bases. Germline V gives CDR1 MNHEY, CDR2 SMNVEV (reference sequence). V was pared by 6 bases and J by 2 bases, with 9 bases of the junction left unmatched. This CDR3 region has 15 residues. CDR3 protein: CASRDPGTVNTEAFF. CDR3 DNA: TGTGCCAGCAGAGACCCCGGGACAGTCAACACTGAAGCTTTCTTT.

With regard to this clone: A read error may account for a junction end that differs from germline. The J gene is TRBJ2-7, the V gene TRBV20-1; perhaps TRBD1 as D (5 bases). Germline values: CDR1 DFQATT, CDR2 SNEGSKA (reference sequence). This CDR3 has 11 residues. CDR3 sequence: CSARKGLRYFF. The CDR3 coding sequence is TGCAGTGCTAGGAAGGGGCTCCGCTATTTTTTC.

The chain joins TRBV10-1 to TRBJ1-2; D is ambiguous. V dropped 6 bases and J dropped 2 bases, with 10 bases sitting between them. The CDR3 contains 13 residues. The germline V gene encodes CDR1 WNHNN and CDR2 SYGVQD (reference sequence). The CDR3 bases are TGCGCCAGCAGCTTCGACACGAACTATGGCTACACCTTC. Protein: CASSFDTNYGYTF.

This chain joins TRBV5-1 and TRBJ2-7; D is possibly TRBD2 (5 bases). The germline CDR1 and CDR2 sequences are SGHRS and YFSETQ. This CDR3 has 13 amino acids. Deletions cut 6 bases from V and 0 bases from J, with 10 bases between. CDR3 nucleotides: TGCGCCAGCAAAGAGGGCCCCTCCTACGAGCAGTACTTC. It is translated as CASKEGPSYEQYF.

V and J are TRBV6-5 and TRBJ2-7; no clear D gene. V dropped 4 bases and J dropped 4 bases, with 14 bases sitting between them. This CDR3 contains 14 residues. Germline CDR1 MNHEY, CDR2 SVGAGI. The CDR3 DNA is TGTGCCAGCAGTTTAGAAGACGGAATTTACGAGCAGTACTTC. Translated, it gives CASSLEDGIYEQYF.

This clone was seen a handful of times. The V gene is TRBV28, the J gene TRBJ2-2, with 8 positions matching TRBD1. Germline CDR1 reads MDHEN; CDR2 reads SYDVKM. J lost 3 bases, V lost 10 bases, and 7 bases had no gene match. The CDR3 has 14 amino acids. The CDR3 sequence: CATQGASYTGELFF. The CDR3 DNA reads TGTGCCACCCAGGGGGCGTCGTACACCGGGGAGCTGTTTTTT.

The count of this clone is one. The genes are TRBV6-5 and TRBJ2-3; 8 nucleotides agree with TRBD2. Unmatched junction bases numbered 2, after V lost 0 bases and J lost 6 bases. Germline V CDR1 and CDR2: MNHEY, SVGAGI. CDR3 length equals 14 residues. The DNA of the CDR3 is TGTGCCAGCAGTTACTCTCCGGGAGGGGATACGCAGTATTTT. Residues: CASSYSPGGDTQYF.

J is TRBJ1-4 and V is TRBV11-2, with D possibly being TRBD1 (5 bases). CDR3 size: 15 residues. CDR1 SGHAT and CDR2 FQNNGV come from the germline V gene. V lost 5 bases and J lost 3, with 13 bases in between. CDR3 residues: CASSPGGVANEKLFF. The CDR3 DNA sequence: TGTGCCAGCAGCCCCGGAGGGGTCGCTAATGAAAAACTGTTTTTT.

The chain recombines TRBV30 with TRBJ2-7; D perhaps matches TRBD2 (5 bases). Trimming stripped 2 bases from V and 1 base from J, with 12 bases between. The CDR3 loop spans 14 amino acids. Germline loops: CDR1 GTSNPN, CDR2 SVGIG (reference sequence). Written as DNA, the CDR3 is TGTGCCTGGAGTCACACTAGTACTTCCTACGAGCAGTACTTC. This gives the protein CAWSHTSTSYEQYF.

V usage is TRBV30 and J usage is TRBJ2-7, with a weak D call TRBD2 (6 bases). Trimming cost V 3 bases and J 3 bases, with 12 bases left between them. The CDR3 covers 13 residues. Per the germline V gene, CDR1 is GTSNPN and CDR2 is SVGIG (reference sequence). The CDR3 coding sequence is TGTGCCTGGAGAGCGGGCCCGATCTACGAGCAGTACTTC. Its translation is CAWRAGPIYEQYF.

The J gene is TRBJ2-1, the V gene TRBV4-1; tentatively, D is TRBD1 or TRBD2 (7 bases each). Per germline, CDR1 MGHRA and CDR2 YSYEKL. Trimming left V 7 bases short and J 7 bases short, with 17 bases between. The CDR3 is 14 residues long. DNA for the CDR3: TGCGCCAGCACCCCAGGGGGAGGGTGGAATGAGCAGTTCTTC. This codes for CASTPGGGWNEQFF.

At least ten counts were recorded for this clone. The chain employs TRBV10-1 and TRBJ1-1, with a tentative D call TRBD1 (5 bases). Germline V gene lookup returns CDR1 WNHNN and CDR2 SYGVQD (reference sequence). This CDR3 has 13 residues. Deletions cut 4 bases from V and 5 bases from J, with 11 bases between. The CDR3 region has the DNA TGCGCCAGCAGTGCGAGGGGCCGAACTGAAGCTTTCTTT. As protein: CASSARGRTEAFF.

The chain has TRBV11-2 and TRBJ1-4, with TRBD1 identical over 7 bases. J was trimmed by 0 bases and V by 3 bases; bases with no gene match: 10. Germline lookup yields CDR1 SGHAT and CDR2 FQNNGV. The CDR3 loop spans 18 amino acids. For the CDR3, the DNA is TGTGCCAGCAGCTTCCCAAAAGGGGGCAGTGCAACTAATGAAAAACTGTTTTTT. This gives the protein CASSFPKGGSATNEKLFF.

This clone was picked up one time. V gene TRBV28 combines with J gene TRBJ1-1; 10 nucleotides line up with TRBD1. J was trimmed by 4 bases and V by 6 bases; bases with no gene match: 2. The germline V gene has CDR1 MDHEN and CDR2 SYDVKM. The CDR3 runs 13 residues. CDR3 coding DNA: TGTGCCAGCAGCCGGACAGGGGGCACTGAAGCTTTCTTT. This gives the protein CASSRTGGTEAFF.

The chain uses TRBV29-1 and TRBJ2-2; D is perhaps TRBD1 (5 bases). The length of the CDR3 is 14 residues. Germline CDR1 reads SQVTM; CDR2 reads ANQGSEA. Trimming took off 5 bases at V and 3 bases at J, with 13 bases between the two ends. The CDR3 region has the DNA TGCAGCGTTATGGCAGGGATGGACACCGGGGAGCTGTTTTTT. Residues: CSVMAGMDTGELFF.

This clone was found once. This chain links TRBV7-2 with TRBJ2-7, with D possibly TRBD2 on 5 matching bases. The CDR3 runs to 15 residues. Germline V gives CDR1 SGHTA, CDR2 FQGNSA. Between the trimmed V and J ends, which lost 5 bases and 2 bases, there was a span of 16 bases. CDR3 DNA sequence: TGTGCCAGCAGCCCCCAGAGCGGAAAGACCTACGAGCAGTACTTC. Its protein is CASSPQSGKTYEQYF.

In nucleotides, the CDR3 is TGTGCCTGGAGGCTCGGGGGGCGGGACACCGGGGAGCTGTTTTTT. Protein product: CAWRLGGRDTGELFF. The chain recombines TRBV30 with TRBJ2-2, with TRBD2 as a possible D gene (7 bases). The length of the CDR3 is 15 residues. V was cut by 3 bases and J by 3 bases, with 14 bases left in between. Per germline, CDR1 GTSNPN and CDR2 SVGIG (reference sequence).